The rows below give T cell receptor beta chains drawn from one sample of a study of T cell responses to AZD1222 COVID-19 vaccine. Sequencing was performed with immunoSEQ multiplex PCR; in TCRdb, only in-frame clones are kept and a portion is missing. The table records some 110,000 clones, more than 75% of them present only once. Sequencing was performed on peripheral blood, taken on day 0 of AZD1222 vaccination. These receptors all come from an adult in good health. The CDR3 runs from the conserved cysteine through the conserved F or W. D genes are given only for firm matches. Clone size is shown for a subset of rows, as once, few, many or a class of expanded clone.

CDR3nt: TGTGCCAGCAGTTACTCGATCGTCGGCGGGGAGCTGTTTTTT; CDR3aa: CASSYSIVGGELFF; abundance: few; v_gene: TRBV6-5; j_gene: TRBJ2-2; d_gene: .
CDR3nt: TGTGCCAGCTCACCTTTCGGGGCGGGGTCTTTGGATGAGCAGTTCTTC; CDR3aa: CASSPFGAGSLDEQFF; abundance: few; v_gene: TRBV18; j_gene: TRBJ2-1; d_gene: .
CDR3nt: TGTGCCACCAGTGACCGTAGCGGGGTCCAAGAGACCCAGTACTTC; CDR3aa: CATSDRSGVQETQYF; abundance: .; v_gene: TRBV24-1; j_gene: TRBJ2-5; d_gene: TRBD2
CDR3nt: TGTGCCAGCACCACTCGAGGTTCTGGAAACACCATATATTTT; CDR3aa: CASTTRGSGNTIYF; abundance: .; v_gene: TRBV6-5; j_gene: TRBJ1-3; d_gene: .
CDR3nt: TGTGCCAGCAGCTCCACCTCTGGGGCCAACGTCCTGACTTTC; CDR3aa: CASSSTSGANVLTF; abundance: .; v_gene: TRBV7-9; j_gene: TRBJ2-6; d_gene: .
CDR3nt: TGTGCCAGCAGCCCACGACCCGGGGAGGGGAGTTGGACTGAAGCTTTCTTT; CDR3aa: CASSPRPGEGSWTEAFF; abundance: .; v_gene: TRBV7-9; j_gene: TRBJ1-1; d_gene: .
CDR3nt: TGCGCCAGCAGCGTACAGGGTTGGGGCACTGAAGCTTTCTTT; CDR3aa: CASSVQGWGTEAFF; abundance: .; v_gene: TRBV4-3; j_gene: TRBJ1-1; d_gene: .
CDR3nt: TGTGCCAGCAGTTTATCCGCGGGGTTACCGGATTCACCCCTCCACTTT; CDR3aa: CASSLSAGLPDSPLHF; abundance: .; v_gene: TRBV28; j_gene: TRBJ1-6; d_gene: .
CDR3nt: TGTGCCAGCAGTTTTCAGGGTTTCGGATCGGGACGGAACAATGAGCAGTTCTTC; CDR3aa: CASSFQGFGSGRNNEQFF; abundance: .; v_gene: TRBV27; j_gene: TRBJ2-1; d_gene: .
CDR3nt: TGCAGCGCCGGGGAAAGCACTGAAGCTTTCTTT; CDR3aa: CSAGESTEAFF; abundance: .; v_gene: TRBV29-1; j_gene: TRBJ1-1; d_gene: .
CDR3nt: TGTGCCAGCAGCCGAGAACTAGCGGGAGTCACCGGGGAGCTGTTTTTT; CDR3aa: CASSRELAGVTGELFF; abundance: .; v_gene: TRBV3-1/TRBV3-2; j_gene: TRBJ2-2; d_gene: TRBD2
CDR3nt: TGTGCCAGCTCACCACCGCAGTCAGGGGTCGGCGAGCAGTTCTTC; CDR3aa: CASSPPQSGVGEQFF; abundance: .; v_gene: TRBV18; j_gene: TRBJ2-1; d_gene: .
CDR3nt: TGTGCCACCAGCAGAGATAGGGGGAGATATGGCTACACCTTC; CDR3aa: CATSRDRGRYGYTF; abundance: .; v_gene: TRBV15; j_gene: TRBJ1-2; d_gene: .
CDR3nt: TGTGCCAGCAGCGTACAAACAGATAACACCGGGGAGCTGTTTTTT; CDR3aa: CASSVQTDNTGELFF; abundance: .; v_gene: TRBV7-9; j_gene: TRBJ2-2; d_gene: .
CDR3nt: TGTGCCAGCAGTTTAGGGGGCTATGGCTACACCTTC; CDR3aa: CASSLGGYGYTF; abundance: .; v_gene: TRBV28; j_gene: TRBJ1-2; d_gene: .
CDR3nt: TGTGCCAGCAGTTTATGGGGGCGCGGCTCCTACGAGCAGTACTTC; CDR3aa: CASSLWGRGSYEQYF; abundance: .; v_gene: TRBV27; j_gene: TRBJ2-7; d_gene: .
CDR3nt: TGTGCCAGCAGCAACTTTAAGGATACGCAGTATTTT; CDR3aa: CASSNFKDTQYF; abundance: .; v_gene: TRBV9; j_gene: TRBJ2-3; d_gene: .